Detailed here is one T cell receptor beta chain. These data originate in a study of identifying expanded T cells in peripheral blood. Profiled with immunoSEQ multiplex PCR; TCRdb holds only in-frame clones, not every one. The data show 75,000 to 90,000 clones, about four fifths seen once. This CDR3 has 18 amino acids. Germline V CDR1 and CDR2: KGHSH, LQKENI. V was clipped by 1 base and J by 2 bases, with 20 bases between them. This TCR derives from a person aged 18 to 75 in good health. The source material was blood. The rearrangement uses TRBV18 and TRBJ1-1; possible D gene TRBD1, 6 bases. CDR3 loop: CASSPRAGARWPNTEAFF. In nucleotides, the CDR3 is TGTGCCAGCTCACCACGAGCGGGGGCGCGGTGGCCTAACACTGAAGCTTTCTTT.